One sample yielded the 27 T cell receptor beta chains listed below, sequenced in a study of memory CD4+ T cells and cytomegalovirus serostatus. Measured with immunoSEQ multiplex PCR; TCRdb has only the in-frame clones, and not every one. The sample has about 44,000 clones, around 76% seen once; the top ten hold around 2%. Single viable CD3+CD4+CD8-CD45RO+ cells were sorted as the memory CD4+ T cells. Specimen: memory CD4+ T cells from blood. The origin of the receptors is an adult in good health and CMV-seronegative.

The rearrangement links TRBV5-4 to TRBJ2-6; D is unclear. This CDR3 has 14 amino acids. The germline V and J ends were trimmed by 6 bases and 1 base, with 8 bases remaining between them. Germline CDR1 reads SGHNT; CDR2 reads YYREEE (reference sequence). DNA for the CDR3: TGTGCCAGCACTATGAGGTCTGGGGCCAACGTCCTGACTTTC. Its translation: CASTMRSGANVLTF. The whole variable domain, filled in from reference TRBV5-4 and TRBJ2-6, reads ETGVTQSPTHLIKTRGQQVTLRCSSQSGHNTVSWYQQALGQGPQFIFQYYREEENGRGNFPPRFSGLQFPNYSSELNVNALELDDSALYLCASTMRSGANVLTFGAGSRLTVL.

This chain links TRBV2 with TRBJ2-3; perhaps D is TRBD1 or TRBD2 (6 bases each). The V end lost 5 bases, the J end lost 0 bases, and 15 bases lay between the germline ends. The CDR3 consists of 16 residues. CDR1 is SNHLY and CDR2 is FYNNEI in the germline V gene. The CDR3 here is CASSLWGATSTDTQYF. The CDR3 region has the DNA TGTGCCAGCAGTTTGTGGGGGGCCACTAGCACAGATACGCAGTATTTT.

The V call is TRBV10-1, the J call TRBJ2-7; no clear D gene. CDR1 and CDR2 (germline): WNHNN, SYGVQD (reference sequence). V was trimmed by 1 base and J by 7 bases, leaving 11 bases between them. The CDR3 loop spans 13 amino acids. CDR3 in amino acids: CASSEYPLWEQYF. The CDR3 bases are TGCGCCAGCAGTGAGTACCCTCTGTGGGAGCAGTACTTC.

The V and J genes are TRBV11-2 and TRBJ1-2; no clear D gene. Germline V lookup: CDR1 SGHAT, CDR2 FQNNGV. This CDR3 region has 17 residues. The V and J ends lost 1 base and 2 bases respectively, with 17 bases between them. The CDR3 DNA follows: TGTGCCAGCAGCTTAGGTTCTAAGGGAGAGGTGAACTATGGCTACACCTTC. Protein: CASSLGSKGEVNYGYTF.

The gene calls are TRBV27 and TRBJ2-3; 10 bases map to TRBD1. V shed 8 bases and J 1 base; nucleotides not matched to a gene: 6. This CDR3 is built from 15 residues. From germline, CDR1 is MNHEY and CDR2 SMNVEV (reference sequence). CDR3 sequence (DNA): TGTGCCAGCCGGGACAGGGGTTGGGGCACAGATACGCAGTATTTT. This codes for CASRDRGWGTDTQYF.

The rearrangement joins TRBV5-5 to TRBJ1-1; D remains ambiguous. The ends were cut back, 0 bases at V and 4 bases at J, with 7 bases in the middle. Germline V lookup: CDR1 SGHKS, CDR2 YYEKEE (reference sequence). This CDR3 has 13 residues. CDR3 DNA sequence: TGTGCCAGCAGCTTGGCCCCCTCCACTGAAGCTTTCTTT. Amino acids: CASSLAPSTEAFF.

The chain links TRBV7-9 to TRBJ1-1; no definite D call. The CDR3 extends over 13 amino acids. V was shortened by 5 bases and J by 0 bases, with 7 bases between the two germline ends. Germline V gene lookup returns CDR1 SEHNR and CDR2 FQNEAQ (reference sequence). CDR3 nucleotide sequence: TGTGCCAGCAGCGGGCAACTGAACACTGAAGCTTTCTTT. It translates to CASSGQLNTEAFF.

The V gene is TRBV25-1, the J gene TRBJ1-2; 8 positions agree with TRBD1. Germline V CDR1 and CDR2: MGHDK, SYGVNS. V lost 3 bases to trimming and J lost 4 bases; unmatched junction nucleotides: 4. The CDR3 sequence is 14 residues long. The CDR3 nucleotides are TGTGCCAGCAGTGAGAGAGACAGGGGCTATGGCTACACCTTC. Its translation is CASSERDRGYGYTF.

This rearrangement joins TRBV4-1 to TRBJ2-3; D gene uncertain. Trimming took 3 bases from V and 2 from J, leaving 12 bases between them. Germline CDR1 MGHRA, CDR2 YSYEKL. The CDR3 totals 15 residues. The DNA for the CDR3 is TGCGCCAGCAGCCAGGGCCTTCTAAACACAGATACGCAGTATTTT. This gives the protein CASSQGLLNTDTQYF.

The chain has TRBV9 and TRBJ2-2; 14 positions match TRBD2. J lost 7 bases, V lost 4 bases, and 6 bases had no gene match. CDR3 length: 16 residues. CDR1 and CDR2 (germline): SGDLS, YYNGEE. For the CDR3, the DNA is TGTGCCAGCAGCCGAGGGACTAGCGGGGGCGGCGGGGAGCTGTTTTTT. Its translation: CASSRGTSGGGGELFF.

The chain uses TRBV7-8 and TRBJ1-1; D uncertain. Germline V lookup: CDR1 SGHVS, CDR2 FQNEAQ. V lost 5 bases, J lost 6 bases, and 13 bases lay in between. The CDR3 loop spans 13 amino acids. This CDR3 is CASSVGEVAEAFF. CDR3 nucleotides: TGTGCCAGCAGCGTCGGTGAAGTGGCTGAAGCTTTCTTT. The entire variable domain, with the rest obtained from reference TRBV7-8 and TRBJ1-1, is as follows: GAGVSQSPRYKVAKRGQDVALRCDPISGHVSLFWYQQALGQGPEFLTYFQNEAQLDKSGLPSDRFFAERPEGSVSTLKIQRTQQEDSAVYLCASSVGEVAEAFFGQGTRLTVV.

This clone was seen a few times. The gene calls are TRBV19 and TRBJ1-1, with TRBD1 matching over 7 bases. This CDR3 region has 15 residues. The V segment lost 4 bases and the J segment 1 base; nucleotides outside the gene matches: 6. From germline, CDR1 is LNHDA and CDR2 SQIVND (reference sequence). The CDR3 loop is CASSTLGQENTEAFF. The CDR3 coding sequence is TGTGCCAGTAGTACACTCGGACAGGAGAACACTGAAGCTTTCTTT. The whole variable domain, filled in from reference TRBV19 and TRBJ1-1, reads DGGITQSPKYLFRKEGQNVTLSCEQNLNHDAMYWYRQDPGQGLRLIYYSQIVNDFQKGDIAEGYSVSREKKESFPLTVTSAQKNPTAFYLCASSTLGQENTEAFFGQGTRLTVV.

This clone was counted a few times. This chain joins TRBV5-1 and TRBJ1-1; TRBD1 agrees at 7 bases. This CDR3 region has 16 residues. Germline trimming cut 0 bases from V and 6 bases from J; bases unmatched to any gene: 11. Germline CDR1 SGHRS, CDR2 YFSETQ. The CDR3 DNA follows: TGCGCCAGCAGCTTGGGGACAGGTTCCCGAGGATCTGAAGCTTTCTTT. Its protein is CASSLGTGSRGSEAFF.

The gene calls are TRBV19 and TRBJ1-1; 7 nucleotides match TRBD1. The V and J ends lost 5 bases and 5 bases, in that order; junction bases with no gene match: 5. The CDR3 covers 13 residues. Per the germline V gene, CDR1 is LNHDA and CDR2 is SQIVND (reference sequence). This chain's CDR3 is CASSAAGGTEAFF. In DNA, the CDR3 is TGTGCCAGTAGTGCTGCAGGGGGGACTGAAGCTTTCTTT.

The chain couples TRBV2 to TRBJ1-6; D may be TRBD1 (6 bases). The germline V gene encodes CDR1 SNHLY and CDR2 FYNNEI. Trimming shortened V by 10 bases and J by 7 bases, and 20 bases separated the two germline ends. The CDR3 is 15 amino acids. The CDR3 loop is CATATAGTRNSPLHF. The CDR3 region has the DNA TGTGCCACCGCAACAGCGGGGACAAGGAATTCACCCCTCCACTTT. Based on the CDR3 plus reference TRBV2 and TRBJ1-6, the full variable domain is EPEVTQTPSHQVTQMGQEVILRCVPISNHLYFYWYRQILGQKVEFLVSFYNNEISEKSEIFDDQFSVERPDGSNFTLKIRSTKLEDSAMYFCATATAGTRNSPLHFGNGTRLTVT.

This clone was recorded only once. The J gene is TRBJ1-2, the V gene TRBV7-9; D might be TRBD1 (5 bases). The germline gives CDR1 SEHNR, CDR2 FQNEAQ (reference sequence). The CDR3 extends over 13 amino acids. Trimming stripped 8 bases from V and 0 bases from J, with 10 bases between. The CDR3 DNA is TGTGCCAGCGGGACGGAAGCTAACTATGGCTACACCTTC. Encoded protein: CASGTEANYGYTF.

The chain employs TRBV6-1 and TRBJ2-7; 10 bases agree with TRBD1. The length of the CDR3 is 14 residues. Germline V lookup: CDR1 MNHNS, CDR2 SASEGT. Trimming took 2 bases from V and 6 from J; bases not matched to a gene: 4. The CDR3 here is CASSEPGQGIEQYF. The CDR3 region has the DNA TGTGCCAGCAGTGAACCGGGACAGGGGATCGAGCAGTACTTC.

The chain employs TRBV28 and TRBJ1-3; 9 nucleotides agree with TRBD1. The CDR3 spans 16 residues. J lost 2 bases, V lost 5 bases, and 7 bases had no gene match. Germline V gene lookup returns CDR1 MDHEN and CDR2 SYDVKM. CDR3 coding DNA: TGTGCCAGCAGTCCTCGGACAGGGGAGCCTGGAAACACCATATATTTT. Translated: CASSPRTGEPGNTIYF.

The chain uses TRBV11-3 and TRBJ1-3; D may be TRBD1 (5 bases). The CDR3 runs to 16 residues. V lost 0 bases, J lost 4 bases, and 13 bases lay in between. Germline CDR1 and CDR2: SGHNT and YENEEA. The CDR3 here is CASSLEGPRLGNTIYF. The CDR3 region has the DNA TGTGCCAGCAGCTTAGAGGGACCCCGCCTCGGAAACACCATATATTTT.

The V call is TRBV18, the J call TRBJ2-7, with D perhaps TRBD2 (5 bases). The CDR3 is 13 residues long. From germline, CDR1 is KGHSH and CDR2 LQKENI. V was clipped by 2 bases and J by 6 bases, with 11 bases between them. CDR3 nucleotide sequence: TGTGCCAGCTCACCAGGTGCCGAGGGCGAGCAGTACTTC. The encoded protein is CASSPGAEGEQYF.

The genes are TRBV28 and TRBJ2-7, with D perhaps TRBD2 (6 bases). Trimming took 7 bases from V and 3 from J, leaving 16 bases between them. The CDR3 runs to 14 residues. CDR1 MDHEN and CDR2 SYDVKM come from the germline V gene. CDR3 sequence reads: CASTDPGTLYEQYF. The DNA of the CDR3 is TGTGCCAGCACCGACCCCGGGACTCTCTACGAGCAGTACTTC.

This chain joins TRBV27 and TRBJ2-1; TRBD2 is a possible D gene (7 bases). This CDR3 has 16 amino acids. Germline V gene lookup returns CDR1 MNHEY and CDR2 SMNVEV (reference sequence). Deletions cut 5 bases from V and 10 bases from J, with 24 bases between. The CDR3 loop reads CASSPLAGAGGSEQFF. CDR3 DNA: TGTGCCAGCAGTCCCCTCGCGGGGGCAGGAGGGAGCGAGCAGTTCTTC.

This chain joins TRBV7-6 and TRBJ2-3; 9 bases line up with TRBD2. The CDR3 is 16 residues long. Germline CDR1 and CDR2: SGHVS and FNYEAQ. The junction had 2 bases not matched to a gene; V was cut back by 1 base and J by 0 bases. The CDR3, as DNA: TGTGCCAGCAGCTTAGGCGGGGGGGTTAGCACAGATACGCAGTATTTT. Translation gives CASSLGGGVSTDTQYF.

The V and J genes are TRBV11-2 and TRBJ2-7, with 10 bases aligning to TRBD1. Trimming removed 3 bases from V and 2 bases from J; junction bases left unmatched: 4. The length of the CDR3 is 15 residues. Germline CDR1 is SGHAT and CDR2 is FQNNGV. CDR3 DNA sequence: TGTGCCAGCAGCTTTCGGACAGGGGGTACCTACGAGCAGTACTTC. Encoded protein: CASSFRTGGTYEQYF.

This sequence joins TRBV29-1 and TRBJ2-3, with D unresolved. The germline V and J ends were trimmed by 4 bases and 1 base, with 6 bases remaining between them. Germline lookup yields CDR1 SQVTM and CDR2 ANQGSEA. This CDR3 is 12 amino acids long. CDR3 sequence reads: CSVVPGTDTQYF. The CDR3 DNA is TGCAGCGTTGTCCCAGGCACAGATACGCAGTATTTT.

This sequence joins TRBV5-4 and TRBJ1-1; D may be TRBD1 (6 bases). Trimming left V 0 bases short and J 7 bases short, with 22 bases between. The length of the CDR3 is 17 residues. Per germline, CDR1 SGHNT and CDR2 YYREEE (reference sequence). The CDR3 bases are TGTGCCAGCAGCTTGGGTCTGTCGAAACGCCGCAGGGGTGAAGCTTTCTTT. This codes for CASSLGLSKRRRGEAFF. The whole variable domain, filled in from reference TRBV5-4 and TRBJ1-1, reads ETGVTQSPTHLIKTRGQQVTLRCSSQSGHNTVSWYQQALGQGPQFIFQYYREEENGRGNFPPRFSGLQFPNYSSELNVNALELDDSALYLCASSLGLSKRRRGEAFFGQGTRLTVV.

The J gene is TRBJ2-3, the V gene TRBV5-1; a weak D match, TRBD1 (6 bases). The CDR3 consists of 14 residues. CDR1 and CDR2 (germline): SGHRS, YFSETQ. Trimming pared 4 bases from V and 5 bases from J, leaving 14 bases between. CDR3: CASSAIPGEDTQYF. The CDR3 DNA is TGCGCCAGCAGCGCAATTCCAGGGGAAGATACGCAGTATTTT.